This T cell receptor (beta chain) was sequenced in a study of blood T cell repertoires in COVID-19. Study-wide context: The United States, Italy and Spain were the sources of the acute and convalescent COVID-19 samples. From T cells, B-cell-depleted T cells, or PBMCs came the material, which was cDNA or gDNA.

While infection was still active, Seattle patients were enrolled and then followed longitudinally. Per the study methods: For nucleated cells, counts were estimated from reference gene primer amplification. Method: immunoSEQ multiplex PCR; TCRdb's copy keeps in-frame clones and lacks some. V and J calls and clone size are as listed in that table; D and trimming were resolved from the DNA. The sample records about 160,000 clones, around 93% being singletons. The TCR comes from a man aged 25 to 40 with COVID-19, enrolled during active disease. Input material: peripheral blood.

This CDR3 is CAWSPGLIVNEQFF. CDR3 bases: TGTGCCTGGAGTCCGGGACTAATAGTCAATGAGCAGTTCTTC. V and J are TRBV30 and TRBJ2-1, with 7 bases fitting TRBD2. Germline assignment: CDR1 GTSNPN and CDR2 SVGIG (reference sequence). The trim removed 2 bases at V and 6 bases at J, leaving 7 bases unmatched. This CDR3 has 14 amino acids.